These T cell receptor beta chains were read from a single sample in a study of T cells in Graves' hyperthyroidism and ophthalmopathy. TCRdb analysed the multiplex PCR reads with MiXCR anew, one entry per CDR3 protein. The table lists some 300,000 distinct CDR3 sequences, 15% to 20% of them singletons. Sequenced sample: blood. The receptors come from a man younger than 45 with Graves' hyperthyroidism. CDR3s leave out the opening cysteine and the closing phenylalanine or tryptophan.

TRBJ2-2	TRBV27	ASSLIAETGELF
TRBJ2-2	TRBV28	ASSSITGELF
TRBJ1-1	TRBV7-9	ASSLGSSSTEAF
TRBJ2-1	TRBV28	ASSFISGPEQF
TRBJ1-4	TRBV19	ASSADRVRNEKLF
TRBJ1-1	TRBV12-3/TRBV12-4	ASSQMDGLNTEAF
TRBJ1-6	TRBV27	ASSLSGTGVSPLH
TRBJ2-1	TRBV20-1	SASRAGGNYNEQF
TRBJ1-6	TRBV12-3/TRBV12-4	ATATGGNSPLH
TRBJ2-1	TRBV13	ASSQKGLAAYNEQF
TRBJ1-1	TRBV27	ASGRTDDNTEAF
TRBJ2-1	TRBV10-3	AIAAGVSYNEQF
TRBJ2-7	TRBV13	ASRLGGTDYEQY
TRBJ2-1	TRBV5-1	ASSLASGSREQF
TRBJ2-1	TRBV15	ATSRDKGGLADNEQF
TRBJ2-7	TRBV7-2	ASSWSGGLNSEQY
TRBJ2-3	TRBV18	ASSPPSQRDTQY
TRBJ1-6	TRBV2	ASSYNSPLH
TRBJ1-1	TRBV10-3	AIGGSDTEAF
TRBJ1-5	TRBV2	ASRRQDNQPQH
TRBJ2-1	TRBV18	ASSPGRDMFDEQF
TRBJ2-3	TRBV4-1	ASSQTLDTDTQY
TRBJ2-4	TRBV4-1	ASGLQGIGIQY
TRBJ1-2	TRBV12-3/TRBV12-4	ASSGPTGYGYT
TRBJ2-5	TRBV11-1	ASSLTSGPQETQY
TRBJ2-7	TRBV18	ASSRFADRADDEQY
TRBJ2-1	TRBV2	ASSEPDDYNEQF
TRBJ2-7	TRBV20-1	SARSLAGQSSYEQY
TRBJ1-5	TRBV10-3	AISESPSSNQPQH
TRBJ1-2	TRBV2	ASRRTVSYGYT
TRBJ2-3	TRBV7-3	ASSLSMIRQDTQY